This TCR beta chain appears in the sequencing data of a study of low-dose radiotherapy and immunotherapy resistance in tumors. Across the whole study: Treatment included intravenous cyclophosphamide dosed at 200 mg/m2 every two weeks, one day before radiation and immunotherapy.

The sample holds a few counts of this clonotype. The V gene lost 3 bases and the J gene lost 5 bases, with 8 bases spanning the gap. The CDR3 has 12 amino acids. Germline values: CDR1 DFQATT, CDR2 SNEGSKA (reference sequence). The time point was: before trial treatment. Low-dose radiotherapy and low-dose cyclophosphamide, together with aspirin, ipilimumab and nivolumab, were given to donors. Gene-specific TRAV and TRBV primers were used for first-strand cDNA, covering alpha and beta chains. TCRs underwent about 22 PCR cycles of amplification with a constant-region primer and V-primer adapter. A single record per CDR3 protein comes from TCRdb applying MiXCR to the reads. The table has 35,000 to 50,000 distinct CDR3 sequences, around a third seen once.

This sequence joins TRBV20-1 and TRBJ2-1; D ambiguous. This sequence was found in a male donor with gallbladder cancer. The material sequenced was PBMCs, taken before treatment. CDR3 nucleotide sequence: TGCAGTGCTAGCTCTGGAAACAATGAGCAGTTCTTC. Its protein product is CSASSGNNEQFF.